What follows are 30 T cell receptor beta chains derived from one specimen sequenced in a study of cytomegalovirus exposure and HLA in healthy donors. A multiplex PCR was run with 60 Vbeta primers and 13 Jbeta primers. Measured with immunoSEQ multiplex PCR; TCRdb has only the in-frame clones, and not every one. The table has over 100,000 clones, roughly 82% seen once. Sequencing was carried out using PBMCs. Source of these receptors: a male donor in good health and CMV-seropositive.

CDR3 sequence reads: CASSSGQSTGELFF. DNA for the CDR3: TGTGCCAGCAGCTCGGGACAGTCCACCGGGGAGCTGTTTTTT. The rearrangement links TRBV7-9 to TRBJ2-2; 7 positions agree with TRBD1. Germline loops: CDR1 SEHNR, CDR2 FQNEAQ (reference sequence). Unmatched junction bases numbered 3, after V lost 4 bases and J lost 4 bases. The CDR3 length is 14 residues.

The CDR3 nucleotides are TGTGCCAGCAGTTCTCACTACCCCGTTGGGCGGGGGACCACCGGGGAGCTGTTTTTT. Protein: CASSSHYPVGRGTTGELFF. The chain uses TRBV28 and TRBJ2-2; TRBD2 matches at 7 bases. The V and J ends lost 4 bases and 4 bases, in that order; junction bases with no gene match: 18. The germline gives CDR1 MDHEN, CDR2 SYDVKM. The CDR3 totals 19 residues.

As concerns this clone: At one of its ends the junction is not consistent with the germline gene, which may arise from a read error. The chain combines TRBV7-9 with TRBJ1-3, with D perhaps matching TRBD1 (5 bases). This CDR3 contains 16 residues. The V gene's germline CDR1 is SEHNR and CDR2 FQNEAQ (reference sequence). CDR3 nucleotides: TGTGCCAGCACCAATCCGGGACTCAGCTCTGGAAGCACCATATATTTT. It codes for CASTNPGLSSGSTIYF.

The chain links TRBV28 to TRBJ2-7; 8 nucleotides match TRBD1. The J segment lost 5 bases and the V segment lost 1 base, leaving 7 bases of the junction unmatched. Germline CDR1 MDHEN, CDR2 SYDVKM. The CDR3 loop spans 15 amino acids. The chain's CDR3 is CASSLLGQVIHEQYF. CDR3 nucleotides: TGTGCCAGCAGTTTATTGGGACAGGTGATCCACGAGCAGTACTTC.

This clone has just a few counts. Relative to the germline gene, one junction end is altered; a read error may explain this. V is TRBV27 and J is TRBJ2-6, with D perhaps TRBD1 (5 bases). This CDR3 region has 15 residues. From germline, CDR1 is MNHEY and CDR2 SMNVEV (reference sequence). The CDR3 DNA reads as TGTGCCAGCAGTCCGTGGGTCTCTGGGGCCAACGGCCTGACTTTC. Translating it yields CASSPWVSGANGLTF.

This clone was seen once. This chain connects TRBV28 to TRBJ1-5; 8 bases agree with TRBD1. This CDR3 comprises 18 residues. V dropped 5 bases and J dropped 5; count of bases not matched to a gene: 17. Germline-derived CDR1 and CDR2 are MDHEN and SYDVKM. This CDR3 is CASSPVYNSRGPYQPQHF. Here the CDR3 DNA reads TGTGCCAGCAGTCCCGTGTATAATTCCAGGGGGCCCTATCAGCCCCAGCATTTT.

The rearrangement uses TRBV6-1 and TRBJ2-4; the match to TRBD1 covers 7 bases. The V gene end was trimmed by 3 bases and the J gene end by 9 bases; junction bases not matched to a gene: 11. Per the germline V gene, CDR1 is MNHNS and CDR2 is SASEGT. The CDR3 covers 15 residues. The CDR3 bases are TGTGCCAGCAGTGACTTAGGGGGCACCGGGGTCATTCAGTACTTC. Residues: CASSDLGGTGVIQYF.

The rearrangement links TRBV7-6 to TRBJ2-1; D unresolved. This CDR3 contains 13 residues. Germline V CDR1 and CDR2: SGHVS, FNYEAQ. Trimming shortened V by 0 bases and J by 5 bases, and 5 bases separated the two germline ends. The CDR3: CASSLAGDNEQFF. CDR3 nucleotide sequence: TGTGCCAGCAGCTTAGCAGGAGACAATGAGCAGTTCTTC.

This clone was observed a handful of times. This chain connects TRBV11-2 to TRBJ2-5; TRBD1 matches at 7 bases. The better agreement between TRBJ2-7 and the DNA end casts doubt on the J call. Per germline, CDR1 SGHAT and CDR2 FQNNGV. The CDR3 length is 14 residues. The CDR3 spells CASSRGQYSYEQYF. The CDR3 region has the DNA TGTGCCAGCAGCCGGGGACAGTATAGCTACGAGCAGTACTTC.

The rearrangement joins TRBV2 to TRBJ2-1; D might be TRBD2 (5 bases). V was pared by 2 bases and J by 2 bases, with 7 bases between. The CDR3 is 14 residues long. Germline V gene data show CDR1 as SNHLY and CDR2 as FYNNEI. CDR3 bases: TGTGCCAGCAGTGAACTAGCCCCCTACAATGAGCAGTTCTTC. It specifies CASSELAPYNEQFF.

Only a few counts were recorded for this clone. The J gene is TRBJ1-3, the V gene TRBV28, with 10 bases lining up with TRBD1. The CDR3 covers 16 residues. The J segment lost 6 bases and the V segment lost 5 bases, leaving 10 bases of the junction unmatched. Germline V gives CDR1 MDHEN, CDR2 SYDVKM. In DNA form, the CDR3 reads TGTGCCAGCAGTACGACAGGGGGCTACCCCCAAAACACCATATATTTT. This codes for CASSTTGGYPQNTIYF.

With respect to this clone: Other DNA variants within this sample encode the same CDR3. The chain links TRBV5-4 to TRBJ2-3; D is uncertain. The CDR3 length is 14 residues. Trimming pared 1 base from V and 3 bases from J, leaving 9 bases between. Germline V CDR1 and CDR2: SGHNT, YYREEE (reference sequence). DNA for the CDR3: TGTGCCAGCAGCTTGAGCCTAGAAACAGATACGCAGTATTTT. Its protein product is CASSLSLETDTQYF.

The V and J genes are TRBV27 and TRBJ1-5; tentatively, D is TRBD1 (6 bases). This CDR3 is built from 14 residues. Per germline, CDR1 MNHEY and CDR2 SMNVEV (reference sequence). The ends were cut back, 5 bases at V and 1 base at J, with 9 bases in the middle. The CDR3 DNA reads TGTGCCAGCAGTCACAGGGACAGCAATCAGCCCCAGCATTTT. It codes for CASSHRDSNQPQHF.

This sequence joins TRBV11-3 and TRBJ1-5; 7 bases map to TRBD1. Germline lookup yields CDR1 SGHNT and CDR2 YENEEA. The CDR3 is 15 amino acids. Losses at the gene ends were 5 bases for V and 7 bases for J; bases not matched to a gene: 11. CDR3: CASSTGQDLGQPQHF. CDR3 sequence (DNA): TGTGCCAGCAGCACCGGACAGGACCTCGGGCAGCCCCAGCATTTT.

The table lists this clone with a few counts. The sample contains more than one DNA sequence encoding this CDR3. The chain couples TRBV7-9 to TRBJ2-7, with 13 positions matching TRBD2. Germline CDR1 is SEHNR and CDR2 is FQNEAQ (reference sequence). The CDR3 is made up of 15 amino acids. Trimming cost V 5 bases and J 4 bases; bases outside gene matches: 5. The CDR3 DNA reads TGTGCCAGCAGCCCCGGACTAGCGGGAGTTTACGAGCAGTACTTC. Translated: CASSPGLAGVYEQYF.

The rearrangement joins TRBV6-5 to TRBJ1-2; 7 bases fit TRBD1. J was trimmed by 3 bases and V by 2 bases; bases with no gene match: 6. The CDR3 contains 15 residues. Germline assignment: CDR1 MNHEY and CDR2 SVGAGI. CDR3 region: CASSYTGQTYYGYTF. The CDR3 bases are TGTGCCAGCAGTTACACGGGACAGACGTACTATGGCTACACCTTC.

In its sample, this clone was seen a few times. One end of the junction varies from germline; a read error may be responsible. The CDR3 here is CSSSQRGGGATNEKLFF. In nucleotides, the CDR3 is TGTTCCAGCAGCCAGCGGGGAGGAGGTGCAACTAATGAAAAACTGTTTTTT. The gene calls are TRBV7-9 and TRBJ1-4; unclear D gene. In germline, CDR1 is SEHNR, CDR2 FQNEAQ (reference sequence). This CDR3 contains 17 residues.

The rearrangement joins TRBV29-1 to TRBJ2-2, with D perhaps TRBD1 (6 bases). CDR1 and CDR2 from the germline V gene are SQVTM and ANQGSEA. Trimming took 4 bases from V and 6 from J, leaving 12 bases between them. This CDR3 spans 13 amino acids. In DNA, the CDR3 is TGCAGCGTTGGTACAGGGCTTTCCGGGGAGCTGTTTTTT. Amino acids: CSVGTGLSGELFF.

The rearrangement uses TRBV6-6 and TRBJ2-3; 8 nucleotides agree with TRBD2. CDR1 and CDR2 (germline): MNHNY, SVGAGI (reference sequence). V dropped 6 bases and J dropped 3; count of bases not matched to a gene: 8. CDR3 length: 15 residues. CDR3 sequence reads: CASSPGGSGTDTQYF. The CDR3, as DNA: TGTGCCAGCAGCCCGGGAGGGTCAGGAACAGATACGCAGTATTTT.

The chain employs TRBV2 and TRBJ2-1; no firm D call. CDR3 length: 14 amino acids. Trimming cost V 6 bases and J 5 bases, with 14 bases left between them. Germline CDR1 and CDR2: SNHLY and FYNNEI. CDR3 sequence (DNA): TGTGCCAGCAGCGCCGAAGGCGGAGACAATGAGCAGTTCTTC. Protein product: CASSAEGGDNEQFF. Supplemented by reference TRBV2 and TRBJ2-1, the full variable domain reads EPEVTQTPSHQVTQMGQEVILRCVPISNHLYFYWYRQILGQKVEFLVSFYNNEISEKSEIFDDQFSVERPDGSNFTLKIRSTKLEDSAMYFCASSAEGGDNEQFFGPGTRLTVL.

CDR3 in amino acids: CSVEDRTIATNEKLFF. CDR3 DNA: TGCAGCGTAGAGGACAGGACCATAGCAACTAATGAAAAACTGTTTTTT. This chain joins TRBV29-1 and TRBJ1-4, with 7 bases lining up with TRBD1. The CDR3 totals 16 residues. Losses at the gene ends were 6 bases for V and 0 bases for J; bases not matched to a gene: 10. In germline, CDR1 is SQVTM, CDR2 ANQGSEA.

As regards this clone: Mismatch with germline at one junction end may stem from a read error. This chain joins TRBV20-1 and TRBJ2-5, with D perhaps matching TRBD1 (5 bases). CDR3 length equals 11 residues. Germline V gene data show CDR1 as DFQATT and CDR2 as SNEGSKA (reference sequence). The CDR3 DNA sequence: TGCAGCGCTACTGGGGCGGAGACCCAGTACTTC. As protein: CSATGAETQYF.

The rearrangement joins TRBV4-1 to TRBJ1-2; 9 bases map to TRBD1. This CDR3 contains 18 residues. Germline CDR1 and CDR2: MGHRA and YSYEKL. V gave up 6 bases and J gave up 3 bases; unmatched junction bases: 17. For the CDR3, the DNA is TGCGCCAGCAGTTATACAGGGGGCGGGATCCCCGGATACTATGGCTACACCTTC. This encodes CASSYTGGGIPGYYGYTF.

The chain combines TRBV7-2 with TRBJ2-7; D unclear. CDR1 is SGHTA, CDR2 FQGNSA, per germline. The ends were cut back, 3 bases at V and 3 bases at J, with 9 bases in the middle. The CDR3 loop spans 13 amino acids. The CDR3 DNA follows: TGTGCCAGCAGCTTTAATCCCCTCTACGAGCAGTACTTC. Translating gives CASSFNPLYEQYF.

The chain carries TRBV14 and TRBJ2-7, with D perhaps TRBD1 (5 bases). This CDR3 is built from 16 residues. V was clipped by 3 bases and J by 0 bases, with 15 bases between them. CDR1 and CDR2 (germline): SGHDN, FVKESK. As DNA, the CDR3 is TGTGCCAGCAGCCAGACCGACAGCTTGAGCTCCTACGAGCAGTACTTC. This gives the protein CASSQTDSLSSYEQYF.

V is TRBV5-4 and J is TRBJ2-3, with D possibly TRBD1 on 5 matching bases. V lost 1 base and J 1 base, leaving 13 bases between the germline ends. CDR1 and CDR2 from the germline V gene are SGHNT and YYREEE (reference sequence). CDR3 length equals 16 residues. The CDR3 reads CASSLMGRAGTDTQYF. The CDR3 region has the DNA TGTGCCAGCAGCTTGATGGGCAGGGCTGGCACAGATACGCAGTATTTT.

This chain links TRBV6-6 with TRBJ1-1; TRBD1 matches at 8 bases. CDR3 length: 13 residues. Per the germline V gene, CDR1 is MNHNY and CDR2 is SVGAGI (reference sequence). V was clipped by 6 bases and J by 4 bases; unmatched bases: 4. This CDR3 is CASRIQGGTEAFF. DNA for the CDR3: TGTGCCAGCAGAATACAGGGGGGCACTGAAGCTTTCTTT.

The DNA of the CDR3 is TGTGCCAGTAGTATTCGTCCTAACGATAATTCACCCCTCCACTTT. Amino acids: CASSIRPNDNSPLHF. J is TRBJ1-6 and V is TRBV19; no clear D gene. This CDR3 contains 15 residues. V was shortened by 3 bases and J by 5 bases, with 11 bases between the two germline ends. From germline, CDR1 is LNHDA and CDR2 SQIVND (reference sequence). The full variable domain, its missing parts supplied by reference TRBV19 and TRBJ1-6, is DGGITQSPKYLFRKEGQNVTLSCEQNLNHDAMYWYRQDPGQGLRLIYYSQIVNDFQKGDIAEGYSVSREKKESFPLTVTSAQKNPTAFYLCASSIRPNDNSPLHFGNGTRLTVT.

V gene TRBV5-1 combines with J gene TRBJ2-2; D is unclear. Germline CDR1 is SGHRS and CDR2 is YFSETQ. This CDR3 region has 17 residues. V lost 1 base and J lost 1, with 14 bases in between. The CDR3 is CASSLFLGFMNTGELFF. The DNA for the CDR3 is TGCGCCAGCAGCTTGTTTTTGGGCTTTATGAACACCGGGGAGCTGTTTTTT.

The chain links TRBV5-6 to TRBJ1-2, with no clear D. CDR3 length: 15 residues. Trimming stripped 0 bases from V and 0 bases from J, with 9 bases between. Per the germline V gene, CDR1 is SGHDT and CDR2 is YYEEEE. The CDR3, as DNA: TGTGCCAGCAGCTTGGCCGGCGGGTCTAACTATGGCTACACCTTC. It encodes CASSLAGGSNYGYTF.